This entry features one T cell receptor (beta chain) sequence. V lost 10 bases and J lost 4, with 7 bases in between. CDR3 length equals 10 residues. Per germline, CDR1 SGHTA and CDR2 FQGNSA. This record belongs to a study of T cells after yellow fever vaccination. UMIs and a universal primer site were added when TCR cDNA was made by 5'RACE template switching. TCRdb processed the 5' RACE reads anew with MiXCR; each CDR3 protein has one entry. The data hold 200,000 to 300,000 distinct CDR3 sequences, with 10% to 15% observed a single time. The chain links TRBV7-2 to TRBJ1-2; possible D gene TRBD1, 6 bases. This material consisted of CD4+ T cells sorted from PBMCs, taken 45 days after the yellow fever booster vaccination. This sequence originates from a man younger than 45 who received the YFV17D yellow fever vaccine. CDR3 nucleotides: TGTGCCACCAGGGGCTATGGCTACACCTTC. Translating it yields CATRGYGYTF.